The clone carrying this T cell receptor beta chain was observed at least ten times. Antigen specificity is unknown. The data are from a study of T cells after yellow fever vaccination. The study, taken as a whole, reports: The booster saw the reappearance of most primary-vaccination clones (96% CD4, 88% CD8).

Germline lookup yields CDR1 MNHEY and CDR2 SVGAGI. V shed 9 bases and J shed 5 bases, with 16 bases lying between them. This CDR3 is built from 13 residues. A process of 5'RACE template switching, which added a universal primer site and UMIs, was used to make TCR cDNA. Using its own MiXCR run on the 5' RACE reads, TCRdb lists one record per CDR3 protein. The table lists over 300,000 distinct CDR3 sequences, roughly 3.5% of them singletons. This sample comprised PBMCs, obtained on the day of the yellow fever booster vaccination. The chain combines TRBV6-5 with TRBJ2-5; D uncertain. The TCR was taken from a man aged 18 to 30 who received the YFV17D yellow fever vaccine. The DNA of the CDR3 is TGTGCCAGTCAAAGGACGGTCCATGAGACCCAGTACTTC. Translating it yields CASQRTVHETQYF.